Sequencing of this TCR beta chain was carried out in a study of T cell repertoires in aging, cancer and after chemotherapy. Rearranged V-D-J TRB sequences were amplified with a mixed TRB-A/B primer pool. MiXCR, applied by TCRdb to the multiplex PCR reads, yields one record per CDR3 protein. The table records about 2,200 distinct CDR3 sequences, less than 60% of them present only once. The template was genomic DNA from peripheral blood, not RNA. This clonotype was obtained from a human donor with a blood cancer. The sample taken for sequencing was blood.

CDR3 coding DNA: TGTGCCAGCAGTTTCCTGGCAGGGAGCGAGCAGTACTTC. It is translated as CASSFLAGSEQYF. This chain connects TRBV27 to TRBJ2-7; the D call may be TRBD1 or TRBD2 (5 bases each). Germline V CDR1 and CDR2: MNHEY, SMNVEV (reference sequence). This CDR3 has 13 residues. The V gene lost 3 bases and the J gene lost 6 bases, with 12 bases spanning the gap.